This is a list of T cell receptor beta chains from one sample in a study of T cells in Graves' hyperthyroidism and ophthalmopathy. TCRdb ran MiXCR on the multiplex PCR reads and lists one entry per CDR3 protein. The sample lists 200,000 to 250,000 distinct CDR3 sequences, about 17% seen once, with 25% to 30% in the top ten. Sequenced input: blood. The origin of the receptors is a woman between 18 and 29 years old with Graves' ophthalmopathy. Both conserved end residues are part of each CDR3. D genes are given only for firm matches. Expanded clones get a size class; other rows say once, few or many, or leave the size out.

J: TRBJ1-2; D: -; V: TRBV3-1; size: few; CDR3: CASSQGAQGYGYTF; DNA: TGTGCCAGCAGCCAAGGGGCGCAGGGCTATGGCTACACCTTC
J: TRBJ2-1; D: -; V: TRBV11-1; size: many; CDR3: CASSIGVRYNEQFF; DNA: TGTGCCAGCAGCATAGGGGTGAGGTACAATGAGCAGTTCTTC
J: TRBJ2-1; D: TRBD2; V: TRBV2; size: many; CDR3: CASTAKGLAGKSSYNEQFF; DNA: TGTGCCAGCACCGCCAAGGGACTAGCGGGAAAAAGCTCCTACAATGAGCAGTTCTTC
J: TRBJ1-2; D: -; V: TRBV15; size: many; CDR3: CATSRVGQIGYTF; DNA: TGTGCCACCAGCAGAGTAGGCCAGATAGGCTACACCTTC
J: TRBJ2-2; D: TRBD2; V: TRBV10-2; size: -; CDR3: CASTVGLAGFTGELFF; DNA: TGCGCCAGCACGGTTGGACTAGCGGGATTCACCGGGGAGCTGTTTTTT
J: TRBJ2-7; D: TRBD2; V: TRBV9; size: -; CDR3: CASSPIAGLAGEQYF; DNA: TGTGCCAGCAGCCCCATAGCGGGGTTAGCGGGCGAGCAGTACTTC
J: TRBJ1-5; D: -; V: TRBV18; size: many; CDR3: CASSEGPHQPQHF; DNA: TGTGCCAGCTCAGAGGGACCTCATCAGCCCCAGCATTTT
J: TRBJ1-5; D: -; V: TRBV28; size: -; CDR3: CASLSLGNQPQHF; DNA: TGTGCCAGTTTATCTCTAGGCAATCAGCCCCAGCATTTT
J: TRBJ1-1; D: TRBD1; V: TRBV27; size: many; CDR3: CASGYRGGPGGETEAFF; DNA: TGTGCCAGCGGATACCGGGGGGGGCCAGGGGGGGAGACTGAAGCTTTCTTT
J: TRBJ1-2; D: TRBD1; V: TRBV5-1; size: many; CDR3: CASSLGTGTYGYTF; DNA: TGCGCCAGCAGCTTGGGGACAGGGACCTATGGCTACACCTTC
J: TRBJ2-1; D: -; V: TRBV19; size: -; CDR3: CASSMSKSSYNEQFF; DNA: TGTGCCAGTAGTATGTCTAAGAGCTCCTACAATGAGCAGTTCTTC
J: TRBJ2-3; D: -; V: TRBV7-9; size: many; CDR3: CASSLRESTDTQYF; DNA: TGTGCCAGCAGCTTAAGGGAAAGCACAGATACGCAGTATTTT
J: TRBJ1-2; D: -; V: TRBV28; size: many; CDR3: CASSSHTTSYGYTF; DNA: TGTGCCAGCAGTTCCCACACGACCTCCTATGGCTACACCTTC
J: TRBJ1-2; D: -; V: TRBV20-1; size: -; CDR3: CSARLPGLWNYGYTF; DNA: TGCAGTGCTAGACTCCCGGGGCTCTGGAACTATGGCTACACCTTC
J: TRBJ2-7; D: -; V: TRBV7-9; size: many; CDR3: CASSWGGTAVSYEQYF; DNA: TGTGCCAGCAGCTGGGGGGGGACAGCGGTCTCCTACGAGCAGTACTTC
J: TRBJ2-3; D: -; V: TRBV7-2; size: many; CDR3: CASSLDPRNTQYF; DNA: TGTGCCAGCAGCTTAGACCCAAGAAATACGCAGTATTTT
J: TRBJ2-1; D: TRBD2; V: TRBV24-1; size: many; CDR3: CATSDSSGSSYNEQFF; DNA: TGTGCCACCAGTGATTCTAGCGGGAGCTCCTACAATGAGCAGTTCTTC
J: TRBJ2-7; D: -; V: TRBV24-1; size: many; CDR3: CATSDPLRDISYEQYF; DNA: TGTGCCACCAGTGATCCGCTCAGGGACATTAGCTACGAGCAGTACTTC
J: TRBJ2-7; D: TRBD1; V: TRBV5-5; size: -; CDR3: CASSRDRDRAREQYF; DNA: TGTGCCAGCAGCCGAGACCGGGACAGGGCACGCGAGCAGTACTTC
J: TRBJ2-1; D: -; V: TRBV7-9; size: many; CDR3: CASSWGAGLYNEQFF; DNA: TGTGCCAGCAGCTGGGGGGCAGGGCTGTACAATGAGCAGTTCTTC
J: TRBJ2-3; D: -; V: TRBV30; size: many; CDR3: CAWSVPRTDTQYF; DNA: TGTGCCTGGAGTGTTCCGCGCACAGATACGCAGTATTTT
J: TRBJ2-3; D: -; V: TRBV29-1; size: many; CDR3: CSAISTGTPTNADTQYF; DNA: TGCAGCGCGATTTCCACCGGGACTCCCACGAATGCAGATACGCAGTATTTT
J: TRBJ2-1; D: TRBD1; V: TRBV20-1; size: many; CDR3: CSALQGANSYNEQFF; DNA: TGCAGTGCTTTACAGGGGGCGAATAGCTACAATGAGCAGTTCTTC
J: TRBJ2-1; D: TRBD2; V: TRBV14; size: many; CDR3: CASSQLAGGESYNEQFF; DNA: TGTGCCAGCAGCCAACTAGCGGGGGGCGAGTCCTACAATGAGCAGTTCTTC
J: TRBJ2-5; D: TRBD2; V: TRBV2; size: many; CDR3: CASRGGRGETQYF; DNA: TGTGCCAGCCGCGGGGGAAGGGGAGAGACCCAGTACTTC
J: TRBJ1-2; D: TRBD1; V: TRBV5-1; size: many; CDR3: CASTRQGAHGYTF; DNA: TGCGCCAGCACCCGACAGGGGGCCCATGGCTACACCTTC
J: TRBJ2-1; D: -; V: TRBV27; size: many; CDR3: CASSLRIFGEQFF; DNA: TGTGCCAGCAGCCTAAGAATATTCGGTGAGCAGTTCTTC
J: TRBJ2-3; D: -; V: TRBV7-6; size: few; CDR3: CASSSSVAPDTQYF; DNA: TGTGCCAGCAGCTCTAGTGTCGCCCCAGATACGCAGTATTTT
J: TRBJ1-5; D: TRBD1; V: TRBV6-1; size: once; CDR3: CASSPTLGTGGSRQPQHF; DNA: TGTGCCAGCAGTCCCACACTGGGGACAGGGGGAAGTCGGCAGCCCCAGCATTTT